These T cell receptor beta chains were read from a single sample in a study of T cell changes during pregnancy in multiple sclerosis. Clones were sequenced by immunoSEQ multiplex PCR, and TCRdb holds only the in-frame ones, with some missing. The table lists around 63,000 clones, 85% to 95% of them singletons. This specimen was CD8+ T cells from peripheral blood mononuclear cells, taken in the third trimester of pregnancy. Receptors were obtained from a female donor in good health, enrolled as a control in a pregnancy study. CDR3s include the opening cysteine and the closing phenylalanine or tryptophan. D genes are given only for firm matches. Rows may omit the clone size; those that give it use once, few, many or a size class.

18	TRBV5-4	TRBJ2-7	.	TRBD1	TGTGCCAGCAGCTTGGCTCCGGACAGGGCACCCATTCCCTACGAGCAGTACTTC	CASSLAPDRAPIPYEQYF
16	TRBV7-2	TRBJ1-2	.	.	TGTGCCAGCAGCCCCACTCGGATGACAGCCCACTATGGCTACACCTTC	CASSPTRMTAHYGYTF
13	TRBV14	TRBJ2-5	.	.	TGTGCCAGCAGCCCCGCCGGCGGGGAGACCCAGTACTTC	CASSPAGGETQYF
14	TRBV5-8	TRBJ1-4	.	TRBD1	TGTGCCAGCAGCTTAAGGACAGGATATGAATATAGAGCCTTT	CASSLRTGYEYRAF
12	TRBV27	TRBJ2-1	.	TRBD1	TGTGCCAGCGGACAGGGGAGAAATGAGCAGTTCTTC	CASGQGRNEQFF
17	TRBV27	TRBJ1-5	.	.	TGTGCCAGCATCGGGAGGGAGGGATACTATAGCAATCAGCCCCAGCATTTT	CASIGREGYYSNQPQHF
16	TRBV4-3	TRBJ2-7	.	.	TGCGCCAGCAGCCAAGATAGCTCGTTAAAATCCTACGAGCAGTACTTC	CASSQDSSLKSYEQYF
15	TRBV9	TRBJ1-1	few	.	TGTGCCAGCAGCGTAGGAGGCGGAACGAACACTGAAGCTTTCTTT	CASSVGGGTNTEAFF
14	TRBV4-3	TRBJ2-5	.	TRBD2	TGCGCCAGCAGCCCTGGGGGAGGGACAGAGACCCAGTACTTC	CASSPGGGTETQYF
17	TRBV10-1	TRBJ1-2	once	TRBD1	TGCGCCAGGGAAACGGGACAGGGGGCGCGATGGGGCTATGGCTACACCTTC	CARETGQGARWGYGYTF